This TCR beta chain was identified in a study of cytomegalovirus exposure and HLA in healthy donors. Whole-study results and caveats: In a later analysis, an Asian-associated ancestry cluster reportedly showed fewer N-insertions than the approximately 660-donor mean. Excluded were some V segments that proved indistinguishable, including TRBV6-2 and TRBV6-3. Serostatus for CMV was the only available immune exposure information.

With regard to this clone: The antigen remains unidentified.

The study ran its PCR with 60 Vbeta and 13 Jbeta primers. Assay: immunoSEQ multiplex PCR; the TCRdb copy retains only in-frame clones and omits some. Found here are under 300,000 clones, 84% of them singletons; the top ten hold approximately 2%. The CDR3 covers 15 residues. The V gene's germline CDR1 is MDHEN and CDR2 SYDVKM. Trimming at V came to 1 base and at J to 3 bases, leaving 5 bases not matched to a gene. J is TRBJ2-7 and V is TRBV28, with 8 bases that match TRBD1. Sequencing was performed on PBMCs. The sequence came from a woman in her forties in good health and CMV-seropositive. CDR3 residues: CASSLSPDRGYEQYF. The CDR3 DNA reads TGTGCCAGCAGTTTATCTCCCGACAGGGGCTACGAGCAGTACTTC.